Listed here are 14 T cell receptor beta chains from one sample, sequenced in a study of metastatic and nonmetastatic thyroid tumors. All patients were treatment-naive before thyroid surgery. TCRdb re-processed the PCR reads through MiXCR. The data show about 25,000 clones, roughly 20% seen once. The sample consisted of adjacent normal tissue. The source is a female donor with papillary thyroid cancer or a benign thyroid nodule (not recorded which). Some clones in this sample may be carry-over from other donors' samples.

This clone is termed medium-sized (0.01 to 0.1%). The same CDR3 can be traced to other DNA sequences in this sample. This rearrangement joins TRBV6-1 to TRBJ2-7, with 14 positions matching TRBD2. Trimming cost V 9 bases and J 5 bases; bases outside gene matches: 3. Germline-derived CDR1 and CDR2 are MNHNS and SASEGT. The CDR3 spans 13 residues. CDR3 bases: TGTGCCAGTCTGGGACTAGCGGGAGACGAGCAGTACTTC. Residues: CASLGLAGDEQYF.

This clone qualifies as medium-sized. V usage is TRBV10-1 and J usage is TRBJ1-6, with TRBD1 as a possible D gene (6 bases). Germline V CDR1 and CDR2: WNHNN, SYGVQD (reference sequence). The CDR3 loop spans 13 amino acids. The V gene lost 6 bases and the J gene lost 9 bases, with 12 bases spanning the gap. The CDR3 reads CASSPGAGSPLHF. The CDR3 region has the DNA TGCGCCAGCAGCCCAGGGGCTGGTTCACCCCTCCACTTT.

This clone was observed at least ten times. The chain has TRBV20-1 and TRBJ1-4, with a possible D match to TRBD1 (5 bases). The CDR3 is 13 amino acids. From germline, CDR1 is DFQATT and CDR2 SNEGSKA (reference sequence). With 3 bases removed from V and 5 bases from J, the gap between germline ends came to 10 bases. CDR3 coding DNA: TGCAGTGCTAGGGGGGGTCCCAATGAAAAACTGTTTTTT. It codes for CSARGGPNEKLFF.

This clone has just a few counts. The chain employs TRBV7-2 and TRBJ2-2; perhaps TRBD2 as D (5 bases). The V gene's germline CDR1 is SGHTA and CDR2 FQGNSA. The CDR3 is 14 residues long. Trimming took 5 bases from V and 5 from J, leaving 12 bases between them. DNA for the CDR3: TGTGCCAGCAGCCCCTACCGGGGAACCGGGGAGCTGTTTTTT. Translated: CASSPYRGTGELFF.

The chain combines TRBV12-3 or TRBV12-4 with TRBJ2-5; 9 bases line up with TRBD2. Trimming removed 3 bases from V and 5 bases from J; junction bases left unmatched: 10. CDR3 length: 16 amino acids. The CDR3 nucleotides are TGTGCCAGCAGTTTTACGGCGGGAGGGCGCTGTGAGACCCAGTACTTC. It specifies CASSFTAGGRCETQYF.

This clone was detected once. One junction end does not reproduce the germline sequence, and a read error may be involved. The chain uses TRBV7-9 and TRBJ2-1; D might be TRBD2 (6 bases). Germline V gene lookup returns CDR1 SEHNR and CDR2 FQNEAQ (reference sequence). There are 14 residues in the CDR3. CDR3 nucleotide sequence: TGTGCCAGCACCTTAGCGGCACCTAACAATGAGCAGTTCTTC. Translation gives CASTLAAPNNEQFF.

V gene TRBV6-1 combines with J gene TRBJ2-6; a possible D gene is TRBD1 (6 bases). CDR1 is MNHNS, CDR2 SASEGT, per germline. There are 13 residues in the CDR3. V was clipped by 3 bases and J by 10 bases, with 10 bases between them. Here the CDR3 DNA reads TGTGCCAGCAGTGACTTAGGGGGTAACGTCCTGACTTTC. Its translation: CASSDLGGNVLTF.

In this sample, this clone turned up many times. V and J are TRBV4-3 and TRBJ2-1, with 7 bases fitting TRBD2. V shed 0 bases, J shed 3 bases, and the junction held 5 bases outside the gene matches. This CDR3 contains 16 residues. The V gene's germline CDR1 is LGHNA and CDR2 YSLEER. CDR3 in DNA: TGCGCCAGCAGCCAAGAGCCGGGAGGTGGCTACAATGAGCAGTTCTTC. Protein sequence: CASSQEPGGGYNEQFF.

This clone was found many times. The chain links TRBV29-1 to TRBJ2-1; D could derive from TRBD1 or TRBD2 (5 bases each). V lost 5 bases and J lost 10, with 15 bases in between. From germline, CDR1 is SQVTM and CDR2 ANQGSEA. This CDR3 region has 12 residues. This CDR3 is CSVPGTNEEQFF. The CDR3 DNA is TGCAGCGTTCCCGGGACGAACGAGGAGCAGTTCTTC.

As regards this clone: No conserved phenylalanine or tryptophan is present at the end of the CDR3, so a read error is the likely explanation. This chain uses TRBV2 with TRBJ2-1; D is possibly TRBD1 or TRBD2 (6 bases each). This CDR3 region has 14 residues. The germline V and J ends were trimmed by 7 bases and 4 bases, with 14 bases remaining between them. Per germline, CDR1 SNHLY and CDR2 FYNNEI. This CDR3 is CASIDGGTYNEQFI. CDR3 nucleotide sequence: TGTGCCAGCATCGACGGAGGGACATACAATGAGCAGTTCATC.

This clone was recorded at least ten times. The CDR3 here is CASRLAGGDTDTQYF. CDR3 sequence (DNA): TGTGCCAGCAGACTAGCGGGGGGGGACACAGATACGCAGTATTTT. The J gene is TRBJ2-3, the V gene TRBV5-6, with 13 bases identical to TRBD2. This CDR3 is 15 amino acids long. Germline trimming cut 5 bases from V and 2 bases from J; bases unmatched to any gene: 2. Germline CDR1 is SGHDT and CDR2 is YYEEEE. Together with reference TRBV5-6 and TRBJ2-3, the CDR3 gives the full variable domain: DAGVTQSPTHLIKTRGQQVTLRCSPKSGHDTVSWYQQALGQGPQFIFQYYEEEERQRGNFPDRFSGHQFPNYSSELNVNALLLGDSALYLCASRLAGGDTDTQYFGPGTRLTVL.

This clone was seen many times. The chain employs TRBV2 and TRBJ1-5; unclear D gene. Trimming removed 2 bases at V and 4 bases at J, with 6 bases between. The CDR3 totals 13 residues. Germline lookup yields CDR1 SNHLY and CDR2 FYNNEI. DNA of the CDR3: TGTGCCAGCAGTGAAAGTGGTAATCAGCCCCAGCATTTT. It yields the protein CASSESGNQPQHF.

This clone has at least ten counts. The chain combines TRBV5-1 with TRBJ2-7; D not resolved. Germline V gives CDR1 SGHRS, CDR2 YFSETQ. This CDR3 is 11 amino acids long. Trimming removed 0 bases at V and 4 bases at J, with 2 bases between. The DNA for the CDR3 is TGCGCCAGCAGCTTGGAATACGAGCAGTACTTC. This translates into CASSLEYEQYF.

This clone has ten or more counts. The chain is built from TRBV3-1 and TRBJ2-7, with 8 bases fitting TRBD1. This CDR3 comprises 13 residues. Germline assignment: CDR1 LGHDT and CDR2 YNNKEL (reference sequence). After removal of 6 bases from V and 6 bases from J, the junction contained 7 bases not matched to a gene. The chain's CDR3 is CASRRQGFSEQYF. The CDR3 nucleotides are TGTGCCAGCAGGCGACAGGGGTTCAGCGAGCAGTACTTC.